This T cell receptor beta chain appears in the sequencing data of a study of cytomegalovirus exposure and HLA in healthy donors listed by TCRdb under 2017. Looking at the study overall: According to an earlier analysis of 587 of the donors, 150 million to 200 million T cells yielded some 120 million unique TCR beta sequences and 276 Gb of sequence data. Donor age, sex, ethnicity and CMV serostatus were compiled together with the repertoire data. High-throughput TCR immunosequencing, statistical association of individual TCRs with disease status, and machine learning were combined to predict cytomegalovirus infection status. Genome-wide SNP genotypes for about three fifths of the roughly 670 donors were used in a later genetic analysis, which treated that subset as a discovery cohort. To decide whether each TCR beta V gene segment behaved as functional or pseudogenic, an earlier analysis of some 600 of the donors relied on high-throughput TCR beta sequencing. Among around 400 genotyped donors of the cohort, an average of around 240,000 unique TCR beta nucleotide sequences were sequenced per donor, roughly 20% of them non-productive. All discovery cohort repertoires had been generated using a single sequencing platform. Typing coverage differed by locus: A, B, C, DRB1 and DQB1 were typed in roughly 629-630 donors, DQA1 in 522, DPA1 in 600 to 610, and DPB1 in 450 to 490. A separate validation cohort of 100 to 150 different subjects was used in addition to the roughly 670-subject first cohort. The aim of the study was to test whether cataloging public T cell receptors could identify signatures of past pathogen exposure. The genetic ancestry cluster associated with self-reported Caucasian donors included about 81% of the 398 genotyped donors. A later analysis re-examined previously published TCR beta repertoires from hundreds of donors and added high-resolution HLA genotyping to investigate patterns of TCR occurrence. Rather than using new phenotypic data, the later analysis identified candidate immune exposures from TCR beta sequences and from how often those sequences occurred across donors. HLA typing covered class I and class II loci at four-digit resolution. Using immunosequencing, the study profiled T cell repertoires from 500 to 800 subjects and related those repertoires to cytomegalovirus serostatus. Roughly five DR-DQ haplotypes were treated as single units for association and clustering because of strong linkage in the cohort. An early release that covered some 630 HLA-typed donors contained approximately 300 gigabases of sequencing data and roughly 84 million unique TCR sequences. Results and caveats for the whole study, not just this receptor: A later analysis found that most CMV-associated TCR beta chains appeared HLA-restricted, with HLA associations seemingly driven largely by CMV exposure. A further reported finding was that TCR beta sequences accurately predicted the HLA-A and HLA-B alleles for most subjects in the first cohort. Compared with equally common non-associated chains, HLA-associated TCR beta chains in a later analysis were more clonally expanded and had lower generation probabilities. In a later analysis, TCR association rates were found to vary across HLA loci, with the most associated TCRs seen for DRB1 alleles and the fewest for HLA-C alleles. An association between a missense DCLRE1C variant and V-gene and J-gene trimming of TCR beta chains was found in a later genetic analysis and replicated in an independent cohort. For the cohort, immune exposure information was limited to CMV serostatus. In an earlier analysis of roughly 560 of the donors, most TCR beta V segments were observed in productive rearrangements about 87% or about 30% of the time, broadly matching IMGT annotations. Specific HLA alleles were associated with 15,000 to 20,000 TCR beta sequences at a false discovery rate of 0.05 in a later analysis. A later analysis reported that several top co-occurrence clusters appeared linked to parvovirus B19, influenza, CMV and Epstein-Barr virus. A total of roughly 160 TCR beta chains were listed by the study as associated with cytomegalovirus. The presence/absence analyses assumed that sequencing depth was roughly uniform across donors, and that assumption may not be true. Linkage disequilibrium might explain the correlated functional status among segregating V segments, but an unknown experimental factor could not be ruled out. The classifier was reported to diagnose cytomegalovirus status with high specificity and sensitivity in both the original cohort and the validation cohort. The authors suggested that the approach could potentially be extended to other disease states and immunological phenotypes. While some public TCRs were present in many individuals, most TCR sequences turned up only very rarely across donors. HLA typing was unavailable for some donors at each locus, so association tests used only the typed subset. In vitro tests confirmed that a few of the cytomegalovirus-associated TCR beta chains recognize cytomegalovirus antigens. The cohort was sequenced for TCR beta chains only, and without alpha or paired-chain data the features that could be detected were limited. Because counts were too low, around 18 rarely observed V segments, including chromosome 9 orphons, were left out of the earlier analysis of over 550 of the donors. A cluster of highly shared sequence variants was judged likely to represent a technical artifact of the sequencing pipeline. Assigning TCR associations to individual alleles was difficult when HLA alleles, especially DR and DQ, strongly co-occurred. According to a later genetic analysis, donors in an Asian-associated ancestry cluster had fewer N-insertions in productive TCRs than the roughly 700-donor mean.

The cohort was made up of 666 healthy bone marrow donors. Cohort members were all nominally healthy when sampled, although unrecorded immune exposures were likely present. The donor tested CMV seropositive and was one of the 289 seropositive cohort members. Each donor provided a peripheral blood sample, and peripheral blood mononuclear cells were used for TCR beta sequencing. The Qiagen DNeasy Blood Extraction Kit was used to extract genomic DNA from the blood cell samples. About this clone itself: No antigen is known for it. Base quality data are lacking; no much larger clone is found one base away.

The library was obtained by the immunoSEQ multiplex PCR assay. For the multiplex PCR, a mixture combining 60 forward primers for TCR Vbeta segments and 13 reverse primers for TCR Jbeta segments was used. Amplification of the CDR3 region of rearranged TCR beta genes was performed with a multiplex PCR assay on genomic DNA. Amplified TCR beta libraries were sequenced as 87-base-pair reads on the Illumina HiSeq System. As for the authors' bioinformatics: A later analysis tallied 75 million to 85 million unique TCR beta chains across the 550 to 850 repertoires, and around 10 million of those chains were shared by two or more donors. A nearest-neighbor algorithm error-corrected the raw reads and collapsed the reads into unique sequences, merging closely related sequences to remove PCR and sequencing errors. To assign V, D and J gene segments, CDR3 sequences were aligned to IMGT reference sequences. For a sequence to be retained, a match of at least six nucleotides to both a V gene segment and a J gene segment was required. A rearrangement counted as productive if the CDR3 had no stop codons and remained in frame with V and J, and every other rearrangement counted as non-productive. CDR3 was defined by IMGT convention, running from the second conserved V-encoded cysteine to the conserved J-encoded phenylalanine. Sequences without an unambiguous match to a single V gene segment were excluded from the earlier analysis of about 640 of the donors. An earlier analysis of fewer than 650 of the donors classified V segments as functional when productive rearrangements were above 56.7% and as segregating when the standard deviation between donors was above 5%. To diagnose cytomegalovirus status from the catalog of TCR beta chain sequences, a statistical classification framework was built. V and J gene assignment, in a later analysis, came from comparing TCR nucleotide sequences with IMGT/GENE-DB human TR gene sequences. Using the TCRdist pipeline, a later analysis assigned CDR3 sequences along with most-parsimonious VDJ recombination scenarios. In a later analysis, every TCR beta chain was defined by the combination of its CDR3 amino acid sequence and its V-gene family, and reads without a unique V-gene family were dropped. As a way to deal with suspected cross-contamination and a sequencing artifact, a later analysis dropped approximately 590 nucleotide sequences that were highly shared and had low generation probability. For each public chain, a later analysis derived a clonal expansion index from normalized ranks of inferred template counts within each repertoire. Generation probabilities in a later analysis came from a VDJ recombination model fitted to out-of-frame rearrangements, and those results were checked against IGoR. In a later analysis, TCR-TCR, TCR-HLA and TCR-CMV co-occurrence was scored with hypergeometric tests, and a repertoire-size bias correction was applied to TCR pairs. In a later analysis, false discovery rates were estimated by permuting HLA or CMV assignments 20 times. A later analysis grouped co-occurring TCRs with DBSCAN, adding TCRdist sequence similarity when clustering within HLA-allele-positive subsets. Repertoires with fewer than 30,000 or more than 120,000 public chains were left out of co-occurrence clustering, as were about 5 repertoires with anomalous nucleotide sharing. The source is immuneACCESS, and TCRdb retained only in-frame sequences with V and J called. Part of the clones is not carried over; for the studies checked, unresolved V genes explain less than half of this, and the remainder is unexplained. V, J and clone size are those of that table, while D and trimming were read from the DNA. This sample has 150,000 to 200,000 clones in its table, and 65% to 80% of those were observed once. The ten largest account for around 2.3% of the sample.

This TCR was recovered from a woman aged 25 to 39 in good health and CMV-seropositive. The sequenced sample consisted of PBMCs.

This receptor has the CDR3 CASSYSTRSNTGELFF. In nucleotides, the sequence is TGTGCCAGCAGTTACTCCACACGTTCGAACACCGGGGAGCTGTTTTTT. The V and J segments used are TRBV6-5 and TRBJ2-2; confidence is insufficient to name the D gene. V loses 0 bases of germline sequence and J loses 0 bases, and the interval between the two ends is 8 bases. Reading the germline V gene gives CDR1 MNHEY and CDR2 SVGAGI. The CDR3 runs 16 amino acids, cysteine and phenylalanine included. The entry retains the CDR3 DNA only, 48 bases that are in frame from base 1.